Below, 4 T cell receptor beta chains from the same sample are listed, as sequenced in a study of control samples from healthy donors and cancer patients. Libraries were prepared by immunoSEQ multiplex PCR; TCRdb keeps only in-frame clonotypes and omits some of them. The top ten clones hold around 13% of a sample with 120,000 to 150,000 clones, 85% to 95% of them seen once. The specimen sequenced was blood. Source of these receptors: a man aged 40-49 years in good health.

This chain uses TRBV9 with TRBJ2-1, with D unresolved. The CDR3 has 14 amino acids. Trimming took off 0 bases at V and 4 bases at J, with 8 bases between the two ends. CDR1 and CDR2 from the germline V gene are SGDLS and YYNGEE. DNA of the CDR3: TGTGCCAGCAGCGTAGCTTTTGGTTACAATGAGCAGTTCTTC. Translating gives CASSVAFGYNEQFF.

CDR3 DNA: TGTGCCAGCAGTCTAGGGGGGGCCTACAATGAGCAGTTCTTC. Its protein product is CASSLGGAYNEQFF. The chain is built from TRBV6-5 and TRBJ2-1, with D tentatively TRBD2 (7 bases). Germline CDR1 MNHEY, CDR2 SVGAGI. Trimming pared 5 bases from V and 2 bases from J, leaving 10 bases between. The CDR3 runs 14 residues.

J is TRBJ2-5 and V is TRBV9; TRBD2 agrees at 9 bases. The germline gives CDR1 SGDLS, CDR2 YYNGEE. The CDR3 has 13 amino acids. Trimming took 4 bases from V and 5 from J; bases not matched to a gene: 3. The DNA for the CDR3 is TGTGCCAGCAGCTCTGGGACTAGCGAGACCCAGTACTTC. This encodes CASSSGTSETQYF.

In its sample, this clone was seen a few times. This chain joins TRBV5-6 and TRBJ2-7; D is unresolved. The germline V and J ends were trimmed by 0 bases and 3 bases, with 16 bases remaining between them. This CDR3 region has 16 residues. CDR1 and CDR2 (germline): SGHDT, YYEEEE. CDR3 bases: TGTGCCAGCAGCTTGGCGGGTTCGGCGCGGAACTACGAGCAGTACTTC. Its translation is CASSLAGSARNYEQYF.